This TCR beta chain was sequenced for a study of blood T cell repertoires in COVID-19. Study as a whole: Spain, Italy and the United States supplied samples that represented acute and convalescent COVID-19. T cells, B-cell-depleted T cells, or PBMCs supplied cDNA or gDNA.

This clone was recorded a few times. In the authors' methods: Amplification of reference gene primers provided the estimated nucleated cell counts. Sequenced by immunoSEQ multiplex PCR; TCRdb stores in-frame clones only, minus some. V and J calls and clone size are copied from that table; D and trimming were computed from the DNA. Among about 16,000 clones listed, roughly 81% were seen once. The V and J ends lost 2 bases and 8 bases respectively, with 10 bases between them. Germline V gene lookup returns CDR1 KGHSH and CDR2 LQKENI. The CDR3 runs to 14 residues. Material for sequencing was peripheral blood. The chain couples TRBV18 to TRBJ1-6, with D possibly TRBD1 on 6 matching bases. The sequence derives from a man aged 55 to 70 with acute or convalescent COVID-19. The CDR3 region is CASSPTGRDSPLHF. The CDR3 DNA reads as TGTGCCAGCTCACCAACAGGGAGGGATTCACCCCTCCACTTT.